This TCR beta chain was profiled in a study of blood T cell repertoires in COVID-19. Study information: In each case, the material was cDNA or gDNA derived from T cells, B-cell-depleted T cells, or PBMCs.

The CDR3 consists of 13 residues. With V trimmed by 8 bases and J by 4 bases, 3 bases remained unmatched. Germline loops: CDR1 LGHDT, CDR2 YNNKEL (reference sequence). Under the authors' procedure: For nucleated cells, counts were estimated from reference gene primer amplification. Here immunoSEQ multiplex PCR was the method, and the copy in TCRdb shows in-frame clones only, minus some. V, J and clone size were drawn from that table, and D and trimming were deduced from the DNA. Of fewer than 90,000 clones in the sample, around three quarters were seen once. Sample: peripheral blood. This chain uses TRBV3-1 (or the pseudogene TRBV3-2) with TRBJ2-7; 12 positions agree with TRBD2. The receptor's source is a woman of 80 years or more with acute or convalescent COVID-19. CDR3 in DNA: TGTGCCAGCCGGGGACTAGCGGGTTACGAGCAGTACTTC. Translating gives CASRGLAGYEQYF.